This TCR beta chain was identified in a study of human T cells and chemical hapten exposure. On the study more broadly: Patients additionally received therapeutic doses of diphenylcyclopropenone on the scalp once a week, and this continued throughout the approximately 26-week study. Overall study results and limits: The presence of alopecia in the donors means their immune response may differ from healthy people's. TCRs exceeding a frequency of 1 in 1000 stayed unchanged under DPC sensitization.

Documented time point: patch test 1, 2 weeks after DPC sensitization. The treatment is: therapeutic diphenylcyclopropenone sensitization with weekly scalp DPC. This clonotype was observed many times. Its target is not known. The CDR3 is made up of 18 amino acids. Trimming removed 2 bases from V and 0 bases from J, with 17 bases in between. The germline V gene encodes CDR1 SGHVS and CDR2 FQNEAQ. TCRdb analysed the RACE reads with MiXCR anew, one entry per CDR3 protein. The sample yields approximately 71,000 distinct CDR3 sequences, about 9.1% seen once. The sequence derives from a woman in her 40s with alopecia areata. Some clones in this sample may be carry-over from other donors' samples. The chain couples TRBV7-8 to TRBJ1-5, with D uncertain. The material sequenced was whole blood, taken in connection with sensitization to the hapten diphenylcyclopropenone (DPC). The CDR3 bases are TGTGCCAGCAGCTTAAACGTAGCCAGGATCTATAGCAATCAGCCCCAGCATTTT. Translation: CASSLNVARIYSNQPQHF.